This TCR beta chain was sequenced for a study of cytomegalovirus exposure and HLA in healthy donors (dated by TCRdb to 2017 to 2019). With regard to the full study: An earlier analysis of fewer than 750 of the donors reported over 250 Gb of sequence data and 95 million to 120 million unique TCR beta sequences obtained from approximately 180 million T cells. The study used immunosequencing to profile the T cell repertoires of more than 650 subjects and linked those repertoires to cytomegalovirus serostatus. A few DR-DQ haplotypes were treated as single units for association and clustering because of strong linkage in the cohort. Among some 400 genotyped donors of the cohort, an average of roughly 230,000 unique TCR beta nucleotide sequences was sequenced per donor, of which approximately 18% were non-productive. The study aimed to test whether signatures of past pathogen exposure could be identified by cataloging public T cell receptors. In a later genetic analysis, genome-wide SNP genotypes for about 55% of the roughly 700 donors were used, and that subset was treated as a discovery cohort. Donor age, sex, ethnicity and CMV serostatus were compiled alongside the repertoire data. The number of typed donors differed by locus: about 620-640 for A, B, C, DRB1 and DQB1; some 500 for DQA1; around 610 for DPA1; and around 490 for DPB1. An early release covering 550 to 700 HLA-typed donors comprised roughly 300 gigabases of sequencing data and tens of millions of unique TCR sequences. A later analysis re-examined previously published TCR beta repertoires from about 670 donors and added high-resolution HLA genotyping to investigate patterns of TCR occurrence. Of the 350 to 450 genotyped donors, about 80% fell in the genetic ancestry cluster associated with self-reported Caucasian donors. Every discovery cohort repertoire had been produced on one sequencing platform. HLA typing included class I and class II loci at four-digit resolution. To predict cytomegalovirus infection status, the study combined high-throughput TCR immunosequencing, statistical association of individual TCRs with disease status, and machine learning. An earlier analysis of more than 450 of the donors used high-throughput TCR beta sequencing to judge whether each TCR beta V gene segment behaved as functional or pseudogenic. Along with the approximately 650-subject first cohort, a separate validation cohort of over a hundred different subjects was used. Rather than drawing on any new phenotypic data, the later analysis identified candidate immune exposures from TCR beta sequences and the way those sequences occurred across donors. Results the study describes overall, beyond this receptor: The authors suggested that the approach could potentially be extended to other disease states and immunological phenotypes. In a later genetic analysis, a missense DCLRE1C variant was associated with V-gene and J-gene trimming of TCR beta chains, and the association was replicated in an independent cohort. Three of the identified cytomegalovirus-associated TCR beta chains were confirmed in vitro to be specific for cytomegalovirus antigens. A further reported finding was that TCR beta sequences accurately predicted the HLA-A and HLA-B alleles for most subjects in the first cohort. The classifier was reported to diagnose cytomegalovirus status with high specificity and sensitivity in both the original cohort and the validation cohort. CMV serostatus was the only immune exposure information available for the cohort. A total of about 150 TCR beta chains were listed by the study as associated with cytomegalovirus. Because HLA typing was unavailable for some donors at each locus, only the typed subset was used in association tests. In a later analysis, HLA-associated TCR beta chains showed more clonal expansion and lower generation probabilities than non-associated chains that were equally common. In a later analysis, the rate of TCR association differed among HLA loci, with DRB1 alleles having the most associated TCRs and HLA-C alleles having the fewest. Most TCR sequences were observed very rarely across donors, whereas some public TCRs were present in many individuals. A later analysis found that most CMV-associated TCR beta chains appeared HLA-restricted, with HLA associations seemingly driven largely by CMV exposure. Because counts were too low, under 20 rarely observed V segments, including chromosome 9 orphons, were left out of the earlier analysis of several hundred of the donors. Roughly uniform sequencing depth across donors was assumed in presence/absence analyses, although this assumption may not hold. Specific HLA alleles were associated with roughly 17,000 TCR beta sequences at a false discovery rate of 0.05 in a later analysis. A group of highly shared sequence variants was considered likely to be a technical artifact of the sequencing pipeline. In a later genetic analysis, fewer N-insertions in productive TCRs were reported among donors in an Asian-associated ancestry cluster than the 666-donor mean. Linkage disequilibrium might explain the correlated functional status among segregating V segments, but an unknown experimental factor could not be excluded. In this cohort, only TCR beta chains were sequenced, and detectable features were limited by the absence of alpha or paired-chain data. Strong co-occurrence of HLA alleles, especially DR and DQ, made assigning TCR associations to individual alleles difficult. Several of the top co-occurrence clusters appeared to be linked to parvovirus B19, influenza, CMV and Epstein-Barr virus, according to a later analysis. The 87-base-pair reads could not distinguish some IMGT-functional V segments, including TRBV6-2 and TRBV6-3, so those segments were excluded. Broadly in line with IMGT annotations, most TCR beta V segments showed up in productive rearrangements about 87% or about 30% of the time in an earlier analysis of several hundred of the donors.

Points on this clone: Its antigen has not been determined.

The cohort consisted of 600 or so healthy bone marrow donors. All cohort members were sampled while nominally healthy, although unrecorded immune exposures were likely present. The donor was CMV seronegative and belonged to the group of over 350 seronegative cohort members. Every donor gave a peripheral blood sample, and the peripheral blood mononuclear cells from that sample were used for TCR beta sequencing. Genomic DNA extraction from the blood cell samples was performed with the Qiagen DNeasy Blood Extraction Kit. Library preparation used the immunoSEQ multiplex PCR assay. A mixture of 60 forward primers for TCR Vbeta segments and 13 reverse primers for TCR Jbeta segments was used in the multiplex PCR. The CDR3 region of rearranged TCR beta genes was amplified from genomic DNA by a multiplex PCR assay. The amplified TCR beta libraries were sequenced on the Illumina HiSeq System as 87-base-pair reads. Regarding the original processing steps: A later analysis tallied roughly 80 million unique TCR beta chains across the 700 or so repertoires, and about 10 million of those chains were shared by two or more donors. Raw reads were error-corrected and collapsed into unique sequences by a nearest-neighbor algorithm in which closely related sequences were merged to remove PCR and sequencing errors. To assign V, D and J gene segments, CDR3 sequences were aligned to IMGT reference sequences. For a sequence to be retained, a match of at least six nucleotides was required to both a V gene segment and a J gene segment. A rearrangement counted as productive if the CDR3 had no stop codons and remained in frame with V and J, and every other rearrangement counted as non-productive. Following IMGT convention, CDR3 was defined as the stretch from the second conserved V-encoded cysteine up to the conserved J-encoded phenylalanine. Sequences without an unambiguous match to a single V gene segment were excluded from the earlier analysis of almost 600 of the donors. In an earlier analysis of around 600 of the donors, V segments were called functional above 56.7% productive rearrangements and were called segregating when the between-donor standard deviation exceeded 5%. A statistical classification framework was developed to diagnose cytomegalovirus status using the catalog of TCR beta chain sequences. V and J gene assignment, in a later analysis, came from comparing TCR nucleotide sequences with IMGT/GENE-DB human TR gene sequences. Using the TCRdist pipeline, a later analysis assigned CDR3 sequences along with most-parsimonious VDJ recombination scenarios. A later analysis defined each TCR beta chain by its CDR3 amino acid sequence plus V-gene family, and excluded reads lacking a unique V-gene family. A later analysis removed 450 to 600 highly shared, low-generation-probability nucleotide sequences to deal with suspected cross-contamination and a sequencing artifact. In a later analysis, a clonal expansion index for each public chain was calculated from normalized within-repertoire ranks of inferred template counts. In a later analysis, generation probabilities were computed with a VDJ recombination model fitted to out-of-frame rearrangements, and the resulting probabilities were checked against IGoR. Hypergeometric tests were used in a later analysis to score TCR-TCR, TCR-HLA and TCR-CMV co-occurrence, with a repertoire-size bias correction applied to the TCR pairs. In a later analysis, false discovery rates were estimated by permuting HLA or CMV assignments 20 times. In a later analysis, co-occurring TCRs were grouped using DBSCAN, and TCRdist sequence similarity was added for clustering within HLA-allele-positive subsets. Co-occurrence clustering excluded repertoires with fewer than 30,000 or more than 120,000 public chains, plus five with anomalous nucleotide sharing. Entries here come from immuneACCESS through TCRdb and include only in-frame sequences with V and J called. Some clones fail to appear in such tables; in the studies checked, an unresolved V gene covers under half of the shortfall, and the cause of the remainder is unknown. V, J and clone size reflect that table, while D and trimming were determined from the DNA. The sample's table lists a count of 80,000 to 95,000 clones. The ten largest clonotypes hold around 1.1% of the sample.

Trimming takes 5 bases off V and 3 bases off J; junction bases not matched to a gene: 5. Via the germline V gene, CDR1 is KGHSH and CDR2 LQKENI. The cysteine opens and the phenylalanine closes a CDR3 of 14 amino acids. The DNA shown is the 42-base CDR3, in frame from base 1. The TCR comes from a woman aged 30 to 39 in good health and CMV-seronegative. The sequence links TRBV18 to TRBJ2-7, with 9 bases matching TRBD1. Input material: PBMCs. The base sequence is TGTGCCAGCTCATCCCGGGACAGGGTCTACGAGCAGTACTTC. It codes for CASSSRDRVYEQYF.